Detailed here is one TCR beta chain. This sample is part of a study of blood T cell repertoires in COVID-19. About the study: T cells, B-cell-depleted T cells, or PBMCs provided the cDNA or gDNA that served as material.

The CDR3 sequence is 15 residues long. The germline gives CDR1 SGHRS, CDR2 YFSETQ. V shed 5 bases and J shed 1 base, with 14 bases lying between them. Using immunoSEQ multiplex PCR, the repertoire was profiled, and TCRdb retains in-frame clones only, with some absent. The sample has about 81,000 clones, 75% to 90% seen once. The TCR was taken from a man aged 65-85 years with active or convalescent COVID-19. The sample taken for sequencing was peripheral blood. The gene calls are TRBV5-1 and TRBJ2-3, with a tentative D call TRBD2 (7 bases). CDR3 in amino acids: CASSWGGSRTDTQYF. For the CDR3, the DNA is TGCGCCAGCAGTTGGGGGGGCTCTCGCACAGATACGCAGTATTTT. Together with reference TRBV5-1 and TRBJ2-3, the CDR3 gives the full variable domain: KAGVTQTPRYLIKTRGQQVTLSCSPISGHRSVSWYQQTPGQGLQFLFEYFSETQRNKGNFPGRFSGRQFSNSRSEMNVSTLELGDSALYLCASSWGGSRTDTQYFGPGTRLTVL.